Listed below are T cell receptor beta chains from one sample, sequenced in a study of STAT5B mutations in CD4+ large granular lymphocyte leukemia. Here immunoSEQ multiplex PCR was the method, and the copy in TCRdb shows in-frame clones only, minus some. The sample has tens of thousands of clones, approximately 81% seen once; the top ten hold approximately 2.5%. The sequenced sample was CD4+ T cells from blood buffy coats. The receptors were gathered from a human donor in good health. CDR3s include the opening cysteine and the closing phenylalanine or tryptophan. A D gene is named only where the DNA matches it firmly. Only part of the rows carry a size: once, few, many, or a class if the clone is expanded.

D gene	V gene	clone size	J gene	CDR3 protein	CDR3 DNA
-	TRBV9	-	TRBJ2-3	CASSGPESADTQYF	TGTGCCAGCAGCGGTCCAGAATCCGCAGATACGCAGTATTTT
-	TRBV9	-	TRBJ2-3	CASSPQIADTQYF	TGTGCCAGCAGCCCCCAAATCGCAGATACGCAGTATTTT
-	TRBV14	-	TRBJ1-6	CASSQSSGLSPLHF	TGTGCCAGCAGCCAGTCCTCGGGGTTATCACCCCTCCACTTT
-	TRBV7-9	-	TRBJ2-3	CASSLGTGGVTDTQYF	TGTGCCAGCAGCTTAGGAACAGGGGGGGTTACAGATACGCAGTATTTT
-	TRBV2	-	TRBJ1-1	CASVGPGPEAFF	TGTGCCAGTGTAGGTCCGGGGCCTGAAGCTTTCTTT
-	TRBV19	-	TRBJ2-2	CASSIQTGWNTGELFF	TGTGCCAGTAGTATTCAGACAGGATGGAACACCGGGGAGCTGTTTTTT
TRBD2	TRBV7-8	once	TRBJ2-5	CASSLGLAQSGETQYF	TGTGCCAGCAGCTTAGGACTAGCCCAGAGTGGGGAGACCCAGTACTTC
-	TRBV6-6	-	TRBJ1-3	CASSYSSRGNTIYF	TGTGCCAGCAGTTACTCGTCTCGCGGAAACACCATATATTTT
-	TRBV4-3	-	TRBJ1-4	CASSLGAGEKLFF	TGCGCCAGCAGTTTGGGGGCTGGGGAAAAACTGTTTTTT
TRBD2	TRBV2	once	TRBJ2-7	CASMRLAGSTGAEQYF	TGTGCCAGCATGCGACTAGCGGGGTCTACAGGGGCCGAGCAGTACTTC
-	TRBV6-5	-	TRBJ2-1	CATRAGGSYNEQFF	TGTGCCACCCGAGCTGGGGGTTCCTACAATGAGCAGTTCTTC
-	TRBV11-3	-	TRBJ1-1	CASSSGAGTEAFF	TGTGCCAGCAGCTCGGGGGCAGGGACTGAAGCTTTCTTT
TRBD1	TRBV7-9	-	TRBJ2-5	CASSLIWDRAQETQYF	TGTGCCAGCAGCCTCATCTGGGACAGGGCTCAAGAGACCCAGTACTTC
-	TRBV30	-	TRBJ2-3	CAWSGIRGYTDTQYF	TGTGCCTGGAGTGGCATCCGGGGCTACACAGATACGCAGTATTTT
TRBD2	TRBV7-8	-	TRBJ2-3	CASSLSLAGDTQYF	TGTGCCAGCAGCTTAAGCCTAGCGGGAGATACGCAGTATTTT
-	TRBV19	-	TRBJ1-5	CASTVLGRNQPQHF	TGTGCCAGCACGGTTTTAGGCCGCAATCAGCCCCAGCATTTT
-	TRBV30	-	TRBJ1-4	CAWGFRGAANEKLFF	TGTGCCTGGGGGTTTCGGGGCGCGGCTAATGAAAAACTGTTTTTT
-	TRBV19	-	TRBJ2-3	CASSIGPGRSTDTQYF	TGTGCCAGTAGTATCGGGCCGGGACGAAGCACAGATACGCAGTATTTT
TRBD2	TRBV30	-	TRBJ2-2	CAWSNTAGAGTGELFF	TGTGCCTGGAGTAACACAGCGGGAGCGGGCACCGGGGAGCTGTTTTTT
TRBD1	TRBV4-2	-	TRBJ2-2	CASSQDPAGQGTGELFF	TGTGCCAGCAGCCAAGATCCGGCGGGACAGGGCACCGGGGAGCTGTTTTTT